These T cell receptor beta chains were read from a single sample in a study of blood T cell repertoires in COVID-19. Profiled with immunoSEQ multiplex PCR; TCRdb holds only in-frame clones, not every one. The profile shows about 46,000 clones, 80% to 90% of them singletons. Sequencing was carried out using peripheral blood. These receptors came from a human donor in a cohort sampled during active COVID-19. The donor label of this sample is uncertain. Both conserved end residues are part of each CDR3. The D gene is left open where the match is weak. Size is stated for part of the rows, as once, few or many counts, or as a class when the clone is expanded.

d_call v_call clone_size cdr3_aa
TRBD1 TRBV5-5 NA CASSMGWTGASYEQYF
TRBD1 TRBV28 few CASKGQGGFGNQPQHF
TRBD1 TRBV18 NA CASHGDRVGNEQFF
TRBD1 TRBV18 NA CASSLGQGSYEQYF
TRBD1 TRBV2 NA CASRAGTGVIYEQYF
NA TRBV5-1 NA CASSGRSDYEQYF
NA TRBV21-1 NA CASSTQIAGHPSNEQFF
TRBD2 TRBV5-4 NA CASSLVLAGASSYEQYF
TRBD1 TRBV11-3 NA CASSIDRGTEAFF
TRBD1 TRBV13 once CASSLGARGPGSTGELFF
NA TRBV2 NA CASSPYRGDKNTGELFF
NA TRBV27 NA CASTAGRGTTDTQYF
NA TRBV5-5 NA CASSLFGDSNQPQHF
TRBD2 TRBV10-3 NA CAISETRGANYNEQFF
NA TRBV5-1 NA CASTLGGTGANVLTF
TRBD1 TRBV29-1 NA CSVRQGSEKLFF
NA TRBV6-1 NA CASSEAGRVWGNTEAFF
TRBD1 TRBV28 NA CASSLPGQPYEQYF
NA TRBV18 NA CATSPTVPRRMNTEAFF
TRBD1 TRBV3-1/TRBV3-2 NA CASSLRDRVYGYTF
NA TRBV6-4 once CASSDPRDFLNTEAFF
TRBD1 TRBV6-2/TRBV6-3 once CASSPMTGGGNQPQHF
TRBD1 TRBV2 NA CASNPGTGFSGYGYTF
NA TRBV5-1 NA CASSSEPRDTLSSYNEQFF
NA TRBV2 NA CASSEGRGQETQYF
TRBD2 TRBV6-1 NA CASSGLTSGGRTDTQYF
NA TRBV7-2 NA CASSPRLNSDTQYF
TRBD1 TRBV30 few CAWIHRRLRDRLYTF
NA TRBV2 NA CASSEWQGNYGYTF
NA TRBV6-2/TRBV6-3 NA CASSYPHLKADTQYF
TRBD2 TRBV7-9 NA CASSLMSGGLNTGELFF
TRBD1 TRBV19 NA CASSGPGQGTDTQYF
TRBD1 TRBV7-2 NA CASSRDSNTGELFF
TRBD1 TRBV27 NA CASSDRGGETQYF
NA TRBV5-5 few CASSWEQGILGGYTF
NA TRBV18 NA CASQNDGGTDTQYF
TRBD1 TRBV15 once CATSRGDRFLSSGANVLTF
NA TRBV9 NA CASSVAGHVNTGELFF
TRBD2 TRBV5-1 NA CASSRTSGGVQEETQYF
NA TRBV10-3 few CAIASGGANTGELFF
TRBD2 TRBV7-2 NA CASRPRGGSTDTQYF
NA TRBV5-1 few CASSPDNPYGYTF
NA TRBV7-9 NA CASSLIRGNEKLFF
NA TRBV5-1 NA CASSLLGGNQPQHF